This TCR beta chain was recovered during a study of OX40 agonist ivuxolimab in advanced cancers. The ends lost 2 bases at V and 1 base at J; junction bases unmatched: 6. The CDR3 covers 17 residues. CDR1 SGHAT and CDR2 FQDESV come from the germline V gene (reference sequence). Assay: immunoSEQ multiplex PCR; the TCRdb copy retains only in-frame clones and omits some. The data show about 77,000 clones, roughly 87% seen once. This clonotype was obtained from an adult with an advanced solid tumor such as melanoma, head and neck, liver or kidney cancer. The chain combines TRBV11-1 with TRBJ2-5; TRBD2 matches 11 bases. This sample comprised CD4+ or CD8+ T cells sorted from blood, obtained in a trial of the OX40 agonist ivuxolimab. The CDR3 loop reads CASSLNLAGGAQETQYF. In DNA form, the CDR3 reads TGTGCCAGCAGCTTAAACCTAGCGGGGGGAGCCCAAGAGACCCAGTACTTC. Full variable domain (rest looked up from reference TRBV11-1 and TRBJ2-5): EAEVAQSPRYKITEKSQAVAFWCDPISGHATLYWYRQILGQGPELLVQFQDESVVDDSQLPKDRFSAERLKGVDSTLKIQPAELGDSAMYLCASSLNLAGGAQETQYFGPGTRLLVL.